This TCR beta chain was recovered during a study of lymphopenia after photon versus proton radiotherapy. The CDR3 extends over 16 amino acids. Between the trimmed V and J ends, which lost 0 bases and 0 bases, there was a span of 6 bases. The germline V gene encodes CDR1 MRHNA and CDR2 SNTAGT. Points from the study as a whole: Post-nadir diversity loss with photons came from oligoclonal expansion, particularly CD8+ Temra cells. Under photons, naive T cells and diversity fell while effector/memory populations rose.

Sequenced by immunoSEQ multiplex PCR; TCRdb stores in-frame clones only, minus some. Among approximately 65,000 clones listed, around 90% were seen once. Remarks on this clone: Its antigen is as yet unknown.

Sequenced material: peripheral blood, taken from a patient treated with proton-based radiotherapy. J is TRBJ2-6 and V is TRBV6-4; D not resolved. This TCR came from an elderly man with esophageal cancer. CDR3 in DNA: TGTGCCAGCAGTGACTCGACCCGCTCTGGGGCCAACGTCCTGACTTTC. It specifies CASSDSTRSGANVLTF.